Listed below are T cell receptor beta chains from one sample, sequenced in a study of blood T cell repertoires in COVID-19. Profiled with immunoSEQ multiplex PCR; TCRdb holds only in-frame clones, not every one. The sample holds 110,000 to 150,000 clones, roughly three quarters seen once. Sample: PBMCs or T cells enriched from blood (not recorded which). Every receptor here comes from a woman aged 45 to 65 who had recovered from COVID-19. CDR3s include the opening cysteine and the closing phenylalanine or tryptophan. Fields, in order: D gene, clone size, J gene, V gene, CDR3 protein, CDR3 DNA. D genes are given only for firm matches. Clone size is given for some rows only: seen once, a few or many times, or a class if the clone is expanded.

NA,NA,TRBJ1-5,TRBV3-1/TRBV3-2,CASSQSREGKPQHF,TGTGCCAGCAGCCAAAGCAGGGAAGGGAAGCCCCAGCATTTT
NA,NA,TRBJ1-1,TRBV7-3,CASSPHGGPGNTEAFF,TGTGCCAGCAGCCCCCATGGAGGGCCGGGGAACACTGAAGCTTTCTTT
NA,NA,TRBJ2-3,TRBV6-5,CASTLTGGADTQYF,TGTGCCAGCACCTTAACAGGGGGGGCAGATACGCAGTATTTT
TRBD2,NA,TRBJ2-1,TRBV7-7,CASSFSGGSYNEQFF,TGTGCCAGCAGCTTTAGCGGGGGCTCCTACAATGAGCAGTTCTTC
NA,few,TRBJ2-1,TRBV11-3,CASSPGENNEQFF,TGTGCCAGCAGCCCCGGGGAGAACAATGAGCAGTTCTTC
TRBD2,NA,TRBJ2-5,TRBV9,CASSAGGGVETQYF,TGTGCCAGCAGCGCCGGGGGAGGGGTTGAGACCCAGTACTTC
TRBD1,NA,TRBJ1-4,TRBV9,CASSLQGGYEKLFF,TGTGCCAGCAGCCTCCAGGGGGGATACGAAAAACTGTTTTTT
NA,NA,TRBJ1-5,TRBV9,CASSVEGLTGQPQHF,TGTGCCAGCAGCGTAGAAGGGCTTACGGGGCAGCCCCAGCATTTT
NA,NA,TRBJ2-7,TRBV5-1,CASSLGIGTGTYEQYF,TGCGCCAGCAGCTTGGGGATAGGAACAGGGACCTACGAGCAGTACTTC
TRBD1,NA,TRBJ2-7,TRBV18,CASSPRQGAYSYEQYF,TGTGCCAGCTCACCAAGACAGGGGGCCTATTCCTACGAGCAGTACTTC
TRBD1,NA,TRBJ2-7,TRBV7-2,CASSLGRDRVNEQYF,TGTGCCAGCAGCTTGGGGAGGGACAGGGTCAACGAGCAGTACTTC
NA,NA,TRBJ1-6,TRBV3-1/TRBV3-2,CASSPGGVGNSPLHF,TGTGCCAGCAGCCCTGGGGGCGTGGGTAATTCACCCCTCCACTTT
NA,NA,TRBJ1-2,TRBV6-1,CASSEGAGRPVVNYGYTF,TGTGCCAGCAGTGAAGGCGCCGGCAGGCCTGTGGTTAACTATGGCTACACCTTC
TRBD1,NA,TRBJ1-4,TRBV4-2,CASSLDRGHEKLFF,TGTGCCAGCAGCCTAGACAGGGGTCATGAAAAACTGTTTTTT
NA,NA,TRBJ2-2,TRBV5-1,CASSGQGTATGELFF,TGCGCCAGCAGTGGGCAGGGTACGGCCACCGGGGAGCTGTTTTTT
TRBD2,NA,TRBJ2-1,TRBV19,CATQTLAGVYNEQFF,TGTGCCACCCAGACTCTAGCGGGGGTATACAATGAGCAGTTCTTC
NA,NA,TRBJ1-2,TRBV4-1,CASSQDTYDGYTF,TGCGCCAGCAGCCAAGATACTTACGATGGCTACACCTTC
NA,NA,TRBJ1-1,TRBV18,CASSPDRTNTEAFF,TGTGCCAGCTCACCCGACAGAACGAACACTGAAGCTTTCTTT
NA,NA,TRBJ1-2,TRBV19,CASSIPGADYGYTF,TGTGCCAGTAGTATACCAGGGGCGGACTATGGCTACACCTTC
TRBD2,NA,TRBJ2-7,TRBV5-4,CASSTGLAGGLAYEQYF,TGTGCCAGCAGCACGGGACTAGCGGGGGGGCTCGCCTACGAGCAGTACTTC
NA,NA,TRBJ2-6,TRBV28,CASSQIWSRGAGANVLTF,TGTGCCAGCAGTCAGATTTGGAGCAGGGGAGCTGGGGCCAACGTCCTGACTTTC
NA,NA,TRBJ1-1,TRBV27,CASRNRVHTEAFF,TGTGCCAGCCGGAACCGGGTTCACACTGAAGCTTTCTTT
NA,once,TRBJ2-5,TRBV19,CASSIPGFQETQYF,TGTGCCAGTAGTATCCCCGGGTTCCAAGAGACCCAGTACTTC
TRBD1,NA,TRBJ2-6,TRBV24-1,CATSDASGTGVAGANVLTF,TGTGCCACCAGTGATGCCTCCGGGACAGGGGTTGCTGGGGCCAACGTCCTGACTTTC
NA,once,TRBJ2-5,TRBV19,CASSPGVSETQYF,TGTGCCAGTAGTCCCGGGGTTTCTGAGACCCAGTACTTC
TRBD2,NA,TRBJ2-1,TRBV24-1,CATSAEGLAGTYEQFF,TGTGCCACCAGTGCGGAAGGACTAGCGGGGACCTATGAGCAGTTCTTC
NA,few,TRBJ1-4,TRBV7-8,CASSHRASTTNEKLFF,TGTGCCAGCAGCCACAGGGCCTCCACGACTAATGAAAAACTGTTTTTT
TRBD1,NA,TRBJ1-6,TRBV19,CASSMALGTANSPLHF,TGTGCCAGTAGTATGGCGTTGGGGACAGCGAATTCACCCCTCCACTTT
TRBD1,NA,TRBJ1-5,TRBV28,CASSPPPGQGYQPQHF,TGTGCCAGCAGTCCTCCACCGGGACAGGGGTATCAGCCCCAGCATTTT
NA,NA,TRBJ2-6,TRBV20-1,CSASGLSGANVLTF,TGCAGTGCTAGTGGTCTCTCTGGGGCCAACGTCCTGACTTTC
TRBD1,NA,TRBJ1-5,TRBV28,CASRYTGGQPQHF,TGTGCCAGCAGATATACAGGGGGTCAGCCCCAGCATTTT
NA,NA,TRBJ2-3,TRBV5-5,CASSLSRGRGTDTQYF,TGTGCCAGCAGCTTAAGCAGGGGACGGGGCACAGATACGCAGTATTTT
TRBD2,NA,TRBJ2-1,TRBV5-1,CASSWAGTRGGEQFF,TGCGCCAGCAGCTGGGCGGGGACTAGGGGTGGTGAGCAGTTCTTC
TRBD2,NA,TRBJ2-5,TRBV5-4,CASSSPSGGKETQYF,TGTGCCAGCAGCTCCCCTAGCGGGGGGAAAGAGACCCAGTACTTC
TRBD1,once,TRBJ1-3,TRBV30,CAWSVPGQRVDTIYF,TGTGCCTGGAGTGTTCCGGGACAGCGGGTAGACACCATATATTTT
TRBD1,NA,TRBJ1-2,TRBV27,CASSRRQGIYGYTF,TGTGCCAGCAGTCGTCGACAGGGAATCTATGGCTACACCTTC
NA,NA,TRBJ1-1,TRBV3-1/TRBV3-2,CASSQARGGAEAFF,TGTGCCAGCAGCCAAGCTCGCGGGGGGGCTGAAGCTTTCTTT
TRBD2,many,TRBJ2-3,TRBV5-1,CASSLYPAGGNTDTQYF,TGCGCCAGCAGCTTGTATCCAGCGGGGGGCAACACAGATACGCAGTATTTT
NA,NA,TRBJ1-5,TRBV20-1,CSASGGGLGNQPQHF,TGCAGTGCTAGTGGGGGGGGGCTCGGAAATCAGCCCCAGCATTTT
NA,NA,TRBJ1-3,TRBV21-1,CASSKVGDREAPSTGNTIYF,TGTGCCAGCAGCAAAGTGGGGGACAGGGAGGCCCCATCGACTGGAAACACCATATATTTT
NA,NA,TRBJ1-2,TRBV5-6,CASSLSSYGYTF,TGTGCCAGCAGTTTGTCGTCCTATGGCTACACCTTC
TRBD2,once,TRBJ2-7,TRBV10-3,CASGTSETYEQYF,TGTGCCAGCGGGACTAGCGAGACCTACGAGCAGTACTTC
TRBD1,NA,TRBJ1-1,TRBV5-1,CASSLGTGDNTEAFF,TGCGCCAGCAGCTTAGGGACAGGGGACAATACTGAAGCTTTCTTT
NA,NA,TRBJ1-4,TRBV7-2,CASSLDQAEKLFF,TGTGCCAGCAGCTTAGATCAAGCTGAAAAACTGTTTTTT
NA,NA,TRBJ1-2,TRBV5-4,CASSLPGVNSYGYTF,TGTGCCAGCAGCTTGCCAGGGGTCAACTCTTATGGCTACACCTTC
NA,NA,TRBJ1-5,TRBV7-8,CASSLGQVGQPQHF,TGTGCCAGCAGCTTAGGTCAGGTAGGCCAGCCCCAGCATTTT
TRBD1,NA,TRBJ1-2,TRBV29-1,CSVGDRAAGYTF,TGCAGCGTTGGGGACAGGGCGGCTGGCTACACCTTC
TRBD1,NA,TRBJ1-2,TRBV20-1,CSYHRGDGYTF,TGCAGCTATCACAGGGGAGATGGCTACACCTTC